These T cell receptor beta chains were read from a single sample in a study of T-cell reconstitution after alpha-beta-depleted transplantation in children. Using its own MiXCR run on the PCR reads, TCRdb lists one record per CDR3 protein. The sample records roughly 610,000 distinct CDR3 sequences, about 11% being singletons. The input for sequencing was PBMCs from the stem cell graft donor, taken from the stem cell graft. Receptors originate from a human donor who donated a stem cell graft to a child with acute myeloid leukemia. CDR3s include the opening cysteine and the closing phenylalanine or tryptophan. A D gene is named only where the DNA matches it firmly.

d_call: NA
v_call: TRBV5-1
j_call: TRBJ1-4
cdr3_aa: CASSSIDGRTNEKLFF

d_call: TRBD2
v_call: TRBV28
j_call: TRBJ2-3
cdr3_aa: CASSFAGLAGGEVTDTQYF

d_call: NA
v_call: TRBV7-2
j_call: TRBJ2-3
cdr3_aa: CASSPGTMGATQYF

d_call: NA
v_call: TRBV4-3
j_call: TRBJ2-7
cdr3_aa: CASSQSPMGYEQYF

d_call: TRBD2
v_call: TRBV10-3
j_call: TRBJ2-1
cdr3_aa: CAISEPGLVNEQFF

d_call: NA
v_call: TRBV28
j_call: TRBJ1-2
cdr3_aa: CASSSTGGGFYGYTF

d_call: TRBD2
v_call: TRBV20-1
j_call: TRBJ2-1
cdr3_aa: CSAGHLAGGINEQFF

d_call: NA
v_call: TRBV6-5
j_call: TRBJ2-5
cdr3_aa: CASSYSQGSLTQYF

d_call: TRBD1
v_call: TRBV30
j_call: TRBJ2-5
cdr3_aa: CAWRGQGEETQYF

d_call: NA
v_call: TRBV15
j_call: TRBJ2-1
cdr3_aa: CATSRGVGGYEQFF

d_call: TRBD1
v_call: TRBV7-2
j_call: TRBJ1-1
cdr3_aa: CASSAGQVNTEAFF

d_call: TRBD1
v_call: TRBV12-3/TRBV12-4
j_call: TRBJ2-7
cdr3_aa: CASGLKGGLYEQYF

d_call: NA
v_call: TRBV7-2
j_call: TRBJ2-3
cdr3_aa: CASSGVVLSTDTQYF

d_call: TRBD1
v_call: TRBV5-1
j_call: TRBJ1-1
cdr3_aa: CASRQDRGLNTEAFF

d_call: NA
v_call: TRBV20-1
j_call: TRBJ2-3
cdr3_aa: CSREGENTDTQYF

d_call: NA
v_call: TRBV10-3
j_call: TRBJ2-7
cdr3_aa: CAISPTERNSYEQYF

d_call: TRBD1
v_call: TRBV3-1
j_call: TRBJ2-7
cdr3_aa: CASSLPGQGTYEQYF

d_call: NA
v_call: TRBV20-1
j_call: TRBJ2-1
cdr3_aa: CSASEQRPAYNEQFF

d_call: NA
v_call: TRBV4-3
j_call: TRBJ1-1
cdr3_aa: CASSQERVGHPLNTEAFF

d_call: TRBD1
v_call: TRBV24-1
j_call: TRBJ2-5
cdr3_aa: CATGTDIETQYF

d_call: TRBD2
v_call: TRBV29-1
j_call: NA
cdr3_aa: CSWGGSSYNEQYF

d_call: NA
v_call: TRBV11-1
j_call: TRBJ1-3
cdr3_aa: CASRLETVEDRISGNTIYF

d_call: NA
v_call: TRBV20-1
j_call: TRBJ2-1
cdr3_aa: CCARVRTANSYNEQFF

d_call: TRBD2
v_call: TRBV20-1
j_call: TRBJ2-2
cdr3_aa: CSARDSREADFNTGELFF

d_call: TRBD2
v_call: TRBV30
j_call: TRBJ2-1
cdr3_aa: CAWDHRGLAGVNEQFF

d_call: TRBD1
v_call: TRBV28
j_call: TRBJ1-1
cdr3_aa: CASSRTGGCTEAFF

d_call: TRBD2
v_call: TRBV19
j_call: TRBJ2-3
cdr3_aa: CASSRTSGDLDTQYF

d_call: NA
v_call: TRBV27
j_call: TRBJ2-3
cdr3_aa: CASSRGGTNSDTQYF

d_call: TRBD2
v_call: TRBV7-3
j_call: TRBJ2-5
cdr3_aa: CASSPWTSGRIETQYF

d_call: NA
v_call: TRBV28
j_call: TRBJ2-2
cdr3_aa: CASSFDKWGQGWTGELFF

d_call: NA
v_call: TRBV12-3/TRBV12-4
j_call: TRBJ2-7
cdr3_aa: CASSLTRKRSEQYF

d_call: NA
v_call: TRBV11-1
j_call: TRBJ1-1
cdr3_aa: CASSSRVYLDEAFF

d_call: NA
v_call: TRBV5-1
j_call: TRBJ2-7
cdr3_aa: CASSLGAGADNSYEQYF

d_call: TRBD1
v_call: TRBV30
j_call: TRBJ2-7
cdr3_aa: CAWSVRGQGLYEQYF

d_call: NA
v_call: TRBV12-3/TRBV12-4
j_call: TRBJ2-2
cdr3_aa: CASRPGHYTGELFF

d_call: NA
v_call: TRBV7-2
j_call: TRBJ2-5
cdr3_aa: CASSREYGKETQYF

d_call: TRBD2
v_call: TRBV20-1
j_call: TRBJ2-7
cdr3_aa: CSTGGVVGGRTYEQYF

d_call: TRBD1
v_call: TRBV3-1
j_call: TRBJ2-2
cdr3_aa: CASGTGGIGELFF

d_call: TRBD1
v_call: TRBV6-5
j_call: TRBJ2-2
cdr3_aa: CASSWDRDTGELFF

d_call: TRBD1
v_call: TRBV7-6
j_call: TRBJ2-5
cdr3_aa: CASRTGTEETQYF

d_call: NA
v_call: TRBV6-2/TRBV6-3
j_call: TRBJ2-4
cdr3_aa: CASSYGAGSGNIQYF

d_call: TRBD2
v_call: TRBV6-2/TRBV6-3
j_call: TRBJ2-7
cdr3_aa: CASRLAGETYEQYF